The 30 T cell receptor beta chains reported below all come from one sample, sequenced in a study of cytotoxic CD8 clonotypes in ibrutinib-treated CLL. The assay was immunoSEQ multiplex PCR, and TCRdb's table has in-frame clones only and misses some. Of some 140,000 clones listed, about four fifths are singletons. This sample comprised PBMCs, obtained after 12 months of ibrutinib treatment. Receptors originate from a human donor with chronic lymphocytic leukemia.

The gene calls are TRBV11-3 and TRBJ2-2; no firm D call. In germline, CDR1 is SGHNT, CDR2 YENEEA. The V end lost 7 bases, the J end lost 5 bases, and 14 bases lay between the germline ends. The CDR3 spans 14 residues. CDR3 region: CASKARDRTGELFF. The CDR3 DNA reads TGTGCCAGCAAAGCCCGAGACCGTACCGGGGAGCTGTTTTTT.

This clone showed up just a few times. This chain connects TRBV18 to TRBJ1-4, with D tentatively TRBD1 (6 bases). Between the trimmed V and J ends, which lost 1 base and 6 bases, there was a span of 12 bases. CDR1 is KGHSH, CDR2 LQKENI, per germline. The CDR3 contains 15 residues. The CDR3: CASSPRSGVDEKLFF. CDR3 DNA sequence: TGTGCCAGCTCACCACGGTCAGGGGTAGATGAAAAACTGTTTTTT.

The chain uses TRBV25-1 and TRBJ2-2, with D unclear. CDR1 is MGHDK and CDR2 is SYGVNS in the germline V gene. This CDR3 region has 14 residues. V shed 0 bases and J shed 3 bases, with 5 bases lying between them. In DNA form, the CDR3 reads TGTGCCAGCAGTGAATACGTTTACACCGGGGAGCTGTTTTTT. It yields the protein CASSEYVYTGELFF.

The CDR3 loop is CASSGRDPSVRYGYTF. For the CDR3, the DNA is TGTGCCAGCAGCGGCCGGGACCCCTCCGTTCGTTATGGCTACACCTTC. This rearrangement joins TRBV9 to TRBJ1-2; D possibly corresponds to TRBD1 (5 bases). V was shortened by 3 bases and J by 5 bases, with 20 bases between the two germline ends. From germline, CDR1 is SGDLS and CDR2 YYNGEE. The CDR3 contains 16 residues.

This chain's CDR3 is CASRGGPTQNYGYTF. Written as DNA, the CDR3 is TGCGCCAGCAGGGGGGGGCCTACCCAGAACTATGGCTACACCTTC. The chain combines TRBV5-1 with TRBJ1-2; D might be TRBD1 (6 bases). The CDR3 sequence is 15 residues long. Between the trimmed V and J ends, which lost 5 bases and 2 bases, there was a span of 16 bases. CDR1 is SGHRS and CDR2 is YFSETQ in the germline V gene.

CDR3 loop: CASRATESSYEQYF. The CDR3 coding sequence is TGTGCCAGTAGGGCGACAGAGAGCTCCTACGAGCAGTACTTC. The gene calls are TRBV19 and TRBJ2-7, with a possible D match to TRBD1 (5 bases). From germline, CDR1 is LNHDA and CDR2 SQIVND (reference sequence). Trimming pared 6 bases from V and 0 bases from J, leaving 12 bases between. This CDR3 contains 14 residues.

This clone was seen a handful of times. The chain employs TRBV2 and TRBJ1-1, with unresolved D. This CDR3 is built from 14 residues. From germline, CDR1 is SNHLY and CDR2 FYNNEI. V was clipped by 7 bases and J by 3 bases, with 15 bases between them. CDR3 in amino acids: CASKYTAGYTEAFF. In DNA form, the CDR3 reads TGTGCCAGCAAGTACACTGCCGGGTACACTGAAGCTTTCTTT.

As DNA, the CDR3 is TGTGCCAGCAGCTCCCGGGTCCTCTACGAGCAGTACTTC. Residues: CASSSRVLYEQYF. V gene TRBV7-2 combines with J gene TRBJ2-7, with unresolved D. The CDR3 contains 13 residues. Germline V gene data show CDR1 as SGHTA and CDR2 as FQGNSA. Trimming pared 4 bases from V and 3 bases from J, leaving 10 bases between.

This clone was picked up a small number of times. The CDR3 protein is CASSSLAAGELFF. CDR3 sequence (DNA): TGTGCCAGCAGTAGTCTAGCGGCCGGGGAGCTGTTTTTT. The genes are TRBV27 and TRBJ2-2, with TRBD2 identical over 7 bases. This CDR3 spans 13 amino acids. Germline CDR1 MNHEY, CDR2 SMNVEV (reference sequence). The V gene end was trimmed by 5 bases and the J gene end by 6 bases; junction bases not matched to a gene: 3.

V gene TRBV5-1 combines with J gene TRBJ2-7; 7 bases align to TRBD2. The CDR3 has 13 amino acids. CDR1 is SGHRS, CDR2 YFSETQ, per germline. Unmatched junction bases numbered 4, after V lost 1 base and J lost 6 bases. The CDR3 region has the DNA TGCGCCAGCAGCTTGATGGGGGAGGGCGAGCAGTACTTC. This codes for CASSLMGEGEQYF.

J is TRBJ2-2 and V is TRBV19; 9 nucleotides match TRBD1. V was clipped by 5 bases and J by 5 bases; unmatched bases: 9. The germline CDR1 and CDR2 sequences are LNHDA and SQIVND (reference sequence). The CDR3 is 16 residues long. CDR3 amino acids: CASSHRGRGRTGELFF. CDR3 DNA sequence: TGTGCCAGTAGTCACAGGGGGCGCGGACGTACCGGGGAGCTGTTTTTT.

This chain connects TRBV11-2 to TRBJ2-7; no definite D call. The CDR3 has 14 residues. The V end was cut by 1 base, the J end by 3 bases, with 10 bases between. Germline V CDR1 and CDR2: SGHAT, FQNNGV. CDR3 DNA sequence: TGTGCCAGCAGCTTAGTCGCAGGAATCTACGAGCAGTACTTC. Residues: CASSLVAGIYEQYF.

J is TRBJ2-1 and V is TRBV5-8; D gene uncertain. The CDR3 has 11 amino acids. Germline assignment: CDR1 SGHTS and CDR2 YDEGEE. Trimming took off 6 bases at V and 0 bases at J, with 1 base between the two ends. Written as DNA, the CDR3 is TGTGCCAGCAACTCCTACAATGAGCAGTTCTTC. Its protein product is CASNSYNEQFF.

The V gene is TRBV5-1, the J gene TRBJ2-2; no clear D. V dropped 4 bases and J dropped 5 bases, with 6 bases sitting between them. Germline-derived CDR1 and CDR2 are SGHRS and YFSETQ. The CDR3 has 12 amino acids. The CDR3 here is CASSQKTGELFF. Written as DNA, the CDR3 is TGCGCCAGCAGCCAAAAAACCGGGGAGCTGTTTTTT.

The chain links TRBV25-1 to TRBJ2-2; TRBD1 might be the D (5 bases). CDR1 and CDR2 from the germline V gene are MGHDK and SYGVNS. The V end was cut by 2 bases, the J end by 6 bases, with 16 bases between. The CDR3 has 16 residues. CDR3 in amino acids: CASSEMRKGSAGELFF. In DNA, the CDR3 is TGTGCCAGCAGTGAAATGAGAAAGGGGTCGGCCGGGGAGCTGTTTTTT.

The V gene is TRBV5-1, the J gene TRBJ1-1; maybe TRBD1 (5 bases). Germline V gene sequence: CDR1 SGHRS, CDR2 YFSETQ. This CDR3 is 16 amino acids long. Trimming removed 4 bases at V and 6 bases at J, with 22 bases between. CDR3 nucleotide sequence: TGCGCCAGCAGCCGAGGCGGGGCGGACGAGTTGCCTGAAGCTTTCTTT. Protein sequence: CASSRGGADELPEAFF.

This clone has only a few counts. J is TRBJ2-7 and V is TRBV7-8; 7 bases are shared with TRBD2. The V segment lost 5 bases and the J segment 3 bases; nucleotides outside the gene matches: 4. This CDR3 has 13 amino acids. Germline lookup yields CDR1 SGHVS and CDR2 FQNEAQ. The CDR3 sequence is CASSLVAGYEQYF. The CDR3 DNA is TGTGCCAGCAGCCTTGTAGCGGGCTACGAGCAGTACTTC. The whole variable domain, remainder taken from reference TRBV7-8 and TRBJ2-7, is GAGVSQSPRYKVAKRGQDVALRCDPISGHVSLFWYQQALGQGPEFLTYFQNEAQLDKSGLPSDRFFAERPEGSVSTLKIQRTQQEDSAVYLCASSLVAGYEQYFGPGTRLTVT.

V usage is TRBV5-1 and J usage is TRBJ2-4; D might be TRBD2 (5 bases). Trimming stripped 0 bases from V and 9 bases from J, with 16 bases between. The CDR3 is 15 amino acids. Germline V lookup: CDR1 SGHRS, CDR2 YFSETQ. The chain's CDR3 is CASSLEGHRGSIQYF. CDR3 nucleotide sequence: TGCGCCAGCAGCTTGGAAGGCCACCGAGGGAGCATTCAGTACTTC.

The genes are TRBV11-2 and TRBJ2-4, with TRBD2 matching 9 bases. Germline V CDR1 and CDR2: SGHAT, FQNNGV. Germline trimming cut 5 bases from V and 2 bases from J; bases unmatched to any gene: 7. This CDR3 comprises 16 residues. CDR3 protein: CASSLLAGDSKNIQYF. In DNA, the CDR3 is TGTGCCAGCAGCCTGTTAGCGGGAGATTCCAAAAACATTCAGTACTTC.

This clone appeared a single time. The V gene is TRBV7-8, the J gene TRBJ2-5; TRBD1 matches at 8 bases. The J segment lost 1 base and the V segment lost 1 base, leaving 2 bases of the junction unmatched. Germline V CDR1 and CDR2: SGHVS, FQNEAQ. CDR3 length: 15 amino acids. This CDR3 is CASSLGQGSQETQYF. CDR3 DNA: TGTGCCAGCAGCTTAGGACAGGGGAGCCAAGAGACCCAGTACTTC.

The gene calls are TRBV30 and TRBJ2-1; D is possibly TRBD2 (5 bases). Germline CDR1 and CDR2: GTSNPN and SVGIG (reference sequence). CDR3 length: 14 residues. V was clipped by 1 base and J by 6 bases, with 13 bases between them. The CDR3 DNA is TGTGCCTGGAGTGCCCGGGGTGTCGGCAATGAGCAGTTCTTC. It encodes CAWSARGVGNEQFF.

The CDR3 DNA reads as TGTGCCACTTACAGGGGCTCAACTGAAGCTTTCTTT. This translates into CATYRGSTEAFF. This chain connects TRBV6-5 to TRBJ1-1; 7 nucleotides align to TRBD1. Per germline, CDR1 MNHEY and CDR2 SVGAGI. CDR3 length equals 12 residues. The J segment lost 5 bases and the V segment lost 10 bases, leaving 7 bases of the junction unmatched.

This chain connects TRBV5-1 to TRBJ2-2, with 7 bases matching TRBD2. V lost 1 base to trimming and J lost 2 bases; unmatched junction nucleotides: 5. Germline-derived CDR1 and CDR2 are SGHRS and YFSETQ. This CDR3 is 16 amino acids long. As DNA, the CDR3 is TGCGCCAGCAGCTTGAAACGGGAGGCAAACACCGGGGAGCTGTTTTTT. Translating it yields CASSLKREANTGELFF.

The chain is built from TRBV5-1 and TRBJ2-7; D remains unclear. With 4 bases removed from V and 5 bases from J, the gap between germline ends came to 13 bases. Germline V gene lookup returns CDR1 SGHRS and CDR2 YFSETQ. The CDR3 runs to 13 residues. Here the CDR3 DNA reads TGCGCCAGCAGCCCAGACGGACGGGACGAGCAGTACTTC. Residues: CASSPDGRDEQYF.

This clone occurred a few times. The chain recombines TRBV7-2 with TRBJ1-4, with 7 bases that match TRBD1. Germline V gene sequence: CDR1 SGHTA, CDR2 FQGNSA. V lost 5 bases and J lost 4; bases outside the gene matches: 4. The CDR3 spans 14 residues. The CDR3: CASSVDRDNEKLFF. The DNA for the CDR3 is TGTGCCAGCAGCGTCGACAGGGATAATGAAAAACTGTTTTTT.

The rearrangement uses TRBV7-6 and TRBJ2-3, with D perhaps matching TRBD2 (6 bases). The CDR3 is 15 amino acids. Germline V lookup: CDR1 SGHVS, CDR2 FNYEAQ. V gave up 1 base and J gave up 3 bases, with 11 bases separating them. In nucleotides, the CDR3 is TGTGCCAGCAGCTTAGGGAGGGGTATAACAGATACGCAGTATTTT. Residues: CASSLGRGITDTQYF.

The V call is TRBV6-1, the J call TRBJ2-5; tentative D call: TRBD1 (6 bases). The CDR3 is 13 amino acids. Germline loops: CDR1 MNHNS, CDR2 SASEGT. V was shortened by 6 bases and J by 5 bases, with 13 bases between the two germline ends. In nucleotides, the CDR3 is TGTGCCAGCAGGAAAGGGGGTGATGAGACCCAGTACTTC. Encoded protein: CASRKGGDETQYF.

This rearrangement joins TRBV11-2 to TRBJ1-1, with 8 bases aligning to TRBD1. The junction had 5 bases not matched to a gene; V was cut back by 6 bases and J by 11 bases. CDR1 SGHAT and CDR2 FQNNGV come from the germline V gene. The CDR3 length is 11 residues. CDR3 sequence: CASSITGGAFF. DNA for the CDR3: TGTGCCAGCAGTATTACAGGGGGGGCTTTCTTT. Based on the CDR3 plus reference TRBV11-2 and TRBJ1-1, the full variable domain is EAGVAQSPRYKIIEKRQSVAFWCNPISGHATLYWYQQILGQGPKLLIQFQNNGVVDDSQLPKDRFSAERLKGVDSTLKIQPAKLEDSAVYLCASSITGGAFFGQGTRLTVV.

This clone has just one count. The V and J genes are TRBV11-2 and TRBJ2-7; D perhaps matches TRBD1 (5 bases). Trimming stripped 7 bases from V and 2 bases from J, with 15 bases between. CDR1 is SGHAT, CDR2 FQNNGV, per germline. The CDR3 sequence is 14 residues long. CDR3 residues: CASKGMTFPYEQYF. CDR3 in DNA: TGTGCCAGCAAGGGGATGACCTTTCCCTACGAGCAGTACTTC.

In its sample, this clone was seen once. CDR3 DNA: TGTGCCAGCCAGTTGGGGACTAGCGGGAACAATGAGCAGTTCTTC. Its translation: CASQLGTSGNNEQFF. The chain recombines TRBV11-3 with TRBJ2-1; 13 bases line up with TRBD2. The CDR3 runs 15 residues. Germline V lookup: CDR1 SGHNT, CDR2 YENEEA. J was trimmed by 5 bases and V by 8 bases; bases with no gene match: 6.